This T cell receptor beta chain was captured by sequencing in a study of blood T cell repertoires in COVID-19. The wider study: The samples span acute and convalescent COVID-19 from the United States, Italy and Spain. Sources were T cells, B-cell-depleted T cells, or PBMCs; the material itself was cDNA or gDNA.

The CDR3 runs to 14 residues. V lost 3 bases to trimming and J lost 4 bases; unmatched junction nucleotides: 4. Germline assignment: CDR1 SGHDT and CDR2 YYEEEE. TCRdb keeps only in-frame clones here, not all; method: immunoSEQ multiplex PCR. This sample has 50,000 to 60,000 clones, with 90% found just once. This chain links TRBV5-6 with TRBJ1-1; 9 positions match TRBD1. Material for sequencing was peripheral blood. The sequence came from a woman older than 75 with acute or convalescent COVID-19. The CDR3 DNA follows: TGTGCCAGCAGCTCTGAGACAGGGGGCACTGAAGCTTTCTTT. It codes for CASSSETGGTEAFF.